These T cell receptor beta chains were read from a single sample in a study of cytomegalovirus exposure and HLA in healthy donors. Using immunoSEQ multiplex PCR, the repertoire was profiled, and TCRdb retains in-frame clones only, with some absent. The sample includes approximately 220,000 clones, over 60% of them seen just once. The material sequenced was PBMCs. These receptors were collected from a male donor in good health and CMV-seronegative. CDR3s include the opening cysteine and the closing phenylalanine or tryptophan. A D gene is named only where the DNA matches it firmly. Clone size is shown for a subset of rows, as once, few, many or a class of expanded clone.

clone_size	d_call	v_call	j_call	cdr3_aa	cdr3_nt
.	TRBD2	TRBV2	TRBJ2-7	CASSEERLAGLYEQYF	TGTGCCAGCAGTGAAGAGCGACTAGCGGGACTCTACGAGCAGTACTTC
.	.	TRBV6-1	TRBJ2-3	CASRTGSLDTQYF	TGTGCCAGCAGAACAGGGTCCCTAGATACGCAGTATTTT
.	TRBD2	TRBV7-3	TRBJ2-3	CASSLSHPVTSGVTDTQYF	TGTGCCAGCAGCTTATCCCACCCCGTTACTAGCGGGGTAACAGATACGCAGTATTTT
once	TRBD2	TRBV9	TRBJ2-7	CASSPGLAENYEQYF	TGTGCCAGCAGCCCGGGACTAGCGGAAAACTACGAGCAGTACTTC
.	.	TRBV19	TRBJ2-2	CASSYGYTGELFF	TGTGCCAGTAGTTACGGTTACACCGGGGAGCTGTTTTTT
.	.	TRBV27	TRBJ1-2	CASRRDGRGGGYTF	TGTGCCAGCAGGCGGGACGGCAGAGGTGGTGGCTACACCTTC
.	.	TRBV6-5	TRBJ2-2	CASTSSSGELFF	TGTGCCAGTACCTCTAGCTCCGGGGAGCTGTTTTTT
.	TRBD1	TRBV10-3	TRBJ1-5	CAIRAGTGKGNQPQHF	TGTGCCATCAGGGCCGGGACAGGGAAGGGCAATCAGCCCCAGCATTTT
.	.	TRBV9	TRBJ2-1	CASSEEVGEQFF	TGTGCCAGCAGCGAAGAGGTGGGTGAGCAGTTCTTC
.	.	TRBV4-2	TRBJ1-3	CASSQETRGNTIYF	TGTGCCAGCAGCCAAGAGACTCGCGGAAACACCATATATTTT
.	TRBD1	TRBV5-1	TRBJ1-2	CASSPGDRGRIPHGYTF	TGCGCCAGCAGCCCGGGGGACAGGGGGCGTATTCCCCATGGCTACACCTTC
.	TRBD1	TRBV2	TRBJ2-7	CASRSGTAHLPPYF	TGTGCCTCCCGATCAGGGACAGCCCATCTCCCTCCGTACTTC
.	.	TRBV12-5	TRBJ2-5	CASGWDNLQETQYF	TGTGCTAGTGGTTGGGACAATCTACAAGAGACCCAGTACTTC
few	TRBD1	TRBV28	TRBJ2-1	CASSPHGQVLPYNEQFF	TGTGCCAGCAGCCCCCACGGACAGGTCCTCCCCTACAATGAGCAGTTCTTC
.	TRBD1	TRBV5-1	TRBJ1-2	CASSWDRYGYTF	TGCGCCAGCAGCTGGGACAGATATGGCTACACCTTC
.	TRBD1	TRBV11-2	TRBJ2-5	CASSSRDREGTQYF	TGTGCCAGCAGCTCTCGGGACAGGGAAGGGACCCAGTACTTC
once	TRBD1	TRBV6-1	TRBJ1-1	CASSEIVWGTGIGNTEAFF	TGTGCCAGCAGTGAAATTGTCTGGGGGACAGGGATTGGGAACACTGAAGCTTTCTTT
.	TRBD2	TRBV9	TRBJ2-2	CASSAGRGGTGELFF	TGTGCCAGCAGCGCCGGGAGGGGCGGCACCGGGGAGCTGTTTTTT
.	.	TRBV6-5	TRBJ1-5	CASSESGSNQPQHF	TGTGCCAGCAGTGAATCCGGGAGCAATCAGCCCCAGCATTTT
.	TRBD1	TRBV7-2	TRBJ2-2	CASSLRTGDTGELFF	TGTGCCAGCAGCCTACGGACAGGGGACACCGGGGAGCTGTTTTTT
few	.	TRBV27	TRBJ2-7	CASSYTQVHEQYF	TGTGCCAGCAGTTACACTCAGGTCCACGAGCAGTACTTC
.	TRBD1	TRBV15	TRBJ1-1	CATSRERGPTEAFF	TGTGCCACCAGCAGAGAGAGGGGGCCCACTGAAGCTTTCTTT
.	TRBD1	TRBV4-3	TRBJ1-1	CASSQDLDRVWTEAFF	TGCGCCAGCAGCCAAGATCTGGACAGGGTTTGGACTGAAGCTTTCTTT
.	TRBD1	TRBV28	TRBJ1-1	CASVVTGLTEAFF	TGTGCCAGCGTCGTGACAGGGCTCACTGAAGCTTTCTTT
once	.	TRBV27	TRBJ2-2	CASSPRTEPTGELFF	TGTGCCAGCAGTCCCCGGACAGAGCCCACCGGGGAGCTGTTTTTT
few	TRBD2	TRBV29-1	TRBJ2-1	CSAREASGYNEQFF	TGCAGCGCACGGGAAGCTAGCGGCTACAATGAGCAGTTCTTC
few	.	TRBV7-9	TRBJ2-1	CASSPSSREEDEQFF	TGTGCCAGCAGCCCCAGCTCCAGGGAGGAAGATGAGCAGTTCTTC
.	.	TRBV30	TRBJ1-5	CAWKAGLSNQPQHF	TGTGCCTGGAAAGCCGGACTAAGCAATCAGCCCCAGCATTTT
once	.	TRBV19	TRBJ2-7	CASSTVSYEQYF	TGTGCCAGTAGTACCGTCTCCTACGAGCAGTACTTC
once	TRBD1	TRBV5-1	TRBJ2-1	CASSLTTGGGSYEQFF	TGCGCCAGCAGCTTGACGACAGGGGGGGGATCGTATGAGCAGTTCTTC
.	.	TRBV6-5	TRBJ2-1	CASSYSSEQFF	TGTGCCAGCAGTTACTCGAGTGAGCAGTTCTTC
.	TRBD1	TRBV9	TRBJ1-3	CASSGRTGNSGNTIYF	TGTGCCAGCAGCGGCCGGACAGGGAACTCTGGAAACACCATATATTTT
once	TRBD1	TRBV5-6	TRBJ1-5	CASSSGGVQPQHF	TGTGCCAGCAGTTCAGGGGGCGTTCAGCCCCAGCATTTT
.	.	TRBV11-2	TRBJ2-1	CASSLSLRGSSYNEQFF	TGTGCCAGCAGCTTATCGCTAAGGGGGAGTTCCTACAATGAGCAGTTCTTC
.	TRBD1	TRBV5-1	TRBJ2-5	CASSGGQGALETQYF	TGCGCCAGCAGCGGAGGACAGGGGGCTCTAGAGACCCAGTACTTC
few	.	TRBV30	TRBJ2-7	CAWSTDLTYEQYF	TGTGCCTGGAGTACAGATTTGACCTACGAGCAGTACTTC
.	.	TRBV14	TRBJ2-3	CASSQDVSGGFGTDTQYF	TGTGCCAGCAGCCAAGATGTCTCGGGGGGCTTTGGCACAGATACGCAGTATTTT
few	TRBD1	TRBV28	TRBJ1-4	CASRGQGARVGKLFF	TGTGCCAGCAGGGGCCAGGGGGCGCGGGTGGGAAAACTGTTTTTT
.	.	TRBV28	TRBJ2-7	CASSSAGYEQYF	TGTGCCAGCAGTTCGGCGGGATACGAGCAGTACTTC
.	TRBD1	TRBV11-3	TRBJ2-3	CASSLEGQLTDTQYF	TGTGCCAGCAGCTTAGAGGGACAGTTGACAGATACGCAGTATTTT
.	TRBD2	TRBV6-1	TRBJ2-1	CASSVRTSGGSSYNEQFF	TGTGCCAGCAGTGTTCGGACTAGCGGGGGGAGCTCCTACAATGAGCAGTTCTTC
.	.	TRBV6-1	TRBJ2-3	CASRGVGTDTQYF	TGTGCCAGCAGGGGAGTGGGCACAGATACGCAGTATTTT
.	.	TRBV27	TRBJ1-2	CASSLSIRDIYGYTF	TGTGCCAGCAGTTTATCCATCCGGGACATTTATGGCTACACCTTC
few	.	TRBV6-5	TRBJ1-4	CASSPGGWEKLFF	TGTGCCAGCAGTCCGGGGGGTTGGGAAAAACTGTTTTTT
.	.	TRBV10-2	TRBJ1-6	CASSGTVNSPLHF	TGCGCCAGCAGTGGGACTGTTAATTCACCCCTCCACTTT
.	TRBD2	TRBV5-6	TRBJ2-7	CASSREAYEQYF	TGTGCCAGCAGTCGGGAGGCCTACGAGCAGTACTTC
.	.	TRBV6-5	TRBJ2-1	CASSYSSGERYNEQFF	TGTGCCAGCAGTTACTCGTCCGGGGAGAGATACAATGAGCAGTTCTTC
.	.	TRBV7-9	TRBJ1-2	CASSLGDSYGYTF	TGTGCCAGCAGCTTAGGTGACAGCTATGGCTACACCTTC
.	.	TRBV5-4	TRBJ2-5	CASSLDGKTQYF	TGTGCCAGCAGCTTGGATGGCAAGACCCAGTACTTC
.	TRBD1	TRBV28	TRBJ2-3	CASRPQGVVTDTQYF	TGTGCCAGCAGGCCCCAGGGGGTTGTCACAGATACGCAGTATTTT